This T cell receptor beta chain emerged from a study of T cell repertoires in cytomegalovirus infection. For the study at large: CMV epitopes used comprised recently identified HLA-C-restricted ones and well-studied HLA-B-restricted ones. Indicated by public TCR beta signatures were CMV infection and matching HLA type.

TCRdb reanalysed the reads using MiXCR and keeps one entry per CDR3 protein. The sample lists around 70,000 distinct CDR3 sequences; less than 30% were seen once. Germline lookup yields CDR1 LGHNA and CDR2 YSLEER. The V gene lost 0 bases and the J gene lost 2 bases, with 13 bases spanning the gap. This CDR3 region has 16 residues. Study-wide results and limits: Dominating the ex vivo response were TCR beta clonotypes that were CMV-specific and HLA-C-restricted.

As for this clonotype: Its antigen is as yet unknown.

This clonotype originated in a human donor in good health (CMV status not recorded). Some clones in this sample may be carry-over from other donors' samples. The chain combines TRBV4-3 with TRBJ1-2, with D unclear. Specimen: CD8+ T cells from cultured PBMCs, collected from culture after CMV antigen stimulation. The CDR3 DNA reads TGCGCCAGCAGCCAAGATAGATTCGTCAGGAACTATGGCTACACCTTC. It is translated as CASSQDRFVRNYGYTF.